This passage covers 26 T cell receptor beta chains from one sample sequenced in a study of blood T cell repertoires in COVID-19. Here immunoSEQ multiplex PCR was the method, and the copy in TCRdb shows in-frame clones only, minus some. The sample lists some 370,000 clones, more than 80% occurring once. What was sequenced was peripheral blood. The receptor set was obtained from a man aged 35 to 55 with acute or convalescent COVID-19.

This chain links TRBV19 with TRBJ2-5; TRBD2 matches at 7 bases. CDR3 length: 13 amino acids. V dropped 6 bases and J dropped 7; count of bases not matched to a gene: 8. CDR1 is LNHDA, CDR2 SQIVND, per germline (reference sequence). CDR3 in amino acids: CASSLAASGTQYF. CDR3 sequence (DNA): TGTGCCAGTAGCTTGGCTGCTAGCGGGACCCAGTACTTC.

The rearrangement joins TRBV5-1 to TRBJ2-2, with TRBD2 as a possible D gene (5 bases). Germline CDR1 reads SGHRS; CDR2 reads YFSETQ. CDR3 size: 16 residues. V was clipped by 4 bases and J by 1 base, with 14 bases between them. CDR3 nucleotide sequence: TGCGCCAGCAGCCCGAGGCTAGCAAAGAACACCGGGGAGCTGTTTTTT. This encodes CASSPRLAKNTGELFF.

The V gene is TRBV27, the J gene TRBJ1-2, with D maybe TRBD1 (6 bases). CDR3 length: 14 amino acids. The V end was cut by 4 bases, the J end by 4 bases, with 13 bases between. Germline V gives CDR1 MNHEY, CDR2 SMNVEV (reference sequence). For the CDR3, the DNA is TGTGCCAGCAGTTATACAGGGTTAAGCTATGGCTACACCTTC. It translates to CASSYTGLSYGYTF.

The chain recombines TRBV11-2 with TRBJ1-1; no clear D. Trimming cost V 5 bases and J 3 bases, with 7 bases left between them. CDR1 and CDR2 from the germline V gene are SGHAT and FQNNGV. The CDR3 contains 12 residues. The CDR3 nucleotides are TGTGCCAGCAGCCCCCGGGACACTGAAGCTTTCTTT. This sequence encodes CASSPRDTEAFF.

The chain joins TRBV7-8 to TRBJ1-2; 7 bases are a match to TRBD1. The germline V gene encodes CDR1 SGHVS and CDR2 FQNEAQ. The CDR3 is made up of 19 amino acids. J gave up 0 bases and V 4 bases, and 17 bases lay outside the gene matches. The CDR3 DNA reads as TGTGCCAGCAGCTCCTCACGAAGTCGACAGGGTAGAGCTAACTATGGCTACACCTTC. It yields the protein CASSSSRSRQGRANYGYTF.

V and J are TRBV5-1 and TRBJ2-3; D remains unclear. The germline V gene encodes CDR1 SGHRS and CDR2 YFSETQ. The CDR3 totals 15 residues. Trimming removed 1 base from V and 0 bases from J, with 9 bases in between. The CDR3 sequence: CASSLYDSSTDTQYF. The CDR3 nucleotides read TGCGCCAGCAGCTTGTATGACTCTAGCACAGATACGCAGTATTTT.

This rearrangement joins TRBV2 to TRBJ1-5; 8 bases line up with TRBD1. In germline, CDR1 is SNHLY, CDR2 FYNNEI. Trimming cost V 6 bases and J 6 bases; bases outside gene matches: 7. This CDR3 has 14 residues. The DNA of the CDR3 is TGTGCCAGCAGCGGACAGGGAGGCCCTCAGCCCCAGCATTTT. Its protein is CASSGQGGPQPQHF.

This chain joins TRBV27 and TRBJ2-4, with 7 bases matching TRBD1. The CDR3 is made up of 14 amino acids. Germline CDR1 MNHEY, CDR2 SMNVEV (reference sequence). V trimming: 6 bases; J trimming: 4 bases; junction bases outside the gene matches: 6. Here the CDR3 reads CASSDATGKNIQYF. In DNA, the CDR3 is TGTGCCAGCAGCGACGCGACAGGGAAAAACATTCAGTACTTC.

This chain connects TRBV24-1 to TRBJ2-5; 7 nucleotides match TRBD1. The CDR3 spans 15 residues. CDR1 is KGHDR and CDR2 is SFDVKD in the germline V gene. Trimming at V came to 3 bases and at J to 2 bases, leaving 5 bases not matched to a gene. CDR3 bases: TGTGCCACCAGTGATCCTGACAGGGTACAAGAGACCCAGTACTTC. It yields the protein CATSDPDRVQETQYF.

The rearrangement links TRBV11-2 to TRBJ1-1, with D possibly matching TRBD1 (5 bases). Germline V gene lookup returns CDR1 SGHAT and CDR2 FQNNGV. V dropped 1 base and J dropped 8 bases, with 14 bases sitting between them. There are 14 residues in the CDR3. The CDR3 is CASSLVGGGGEAFF. The CDR3 DNA is TGTGCCAGCAGCTTAGTAGGCGGGGGAGGGGAAGCTTTCTTT. Using reference TRBV11-2 and TRBJ1-1 for the parts outside the CDR3, the full variable domain is EAGVAQSPRYKIIEKRQSVAFWCNPISGHATLYWYQQILGQGPKLLIQFQNNGVVDDSQLPKDRFSAERLKGVDSTLKIQPAKLEDSAVYLCASSLVGGGGEAFFGQGTRLTVV.

The chain carries TRBV18 and TRBJ1-2; 8 bases align to TRBD1. Germline-derived CDR1 and CDR2 are KGHSH and LQKENI. With 6 bases clipped from V and 7 bases from J, the junction kept 13 bases outside the gene matches. This CDR3 region has 15 residues. DNA for the CDR3: TGTGCCAGCTCCGAAGCCCAGGGGGCCCTACGTGGCTACACCTTC. The encoded protein is CASSEAQGALRGYTF.

V gene TRBV30 combines with J gene TRBJ2-3, with 7 positions matching TRBD2. CDR3 length: 13 residues. Losses at the gene ends were 3 bases for V and 2 bases for J; bases not matched to a gene: 2. Germline loops: CDR1 GTSNPN, CDR2 SVGIG (reference sequence). The CDR3 nucleotides are TGTGCCTGGAGCCGGGAGGACACAGATACGCAGTATTTT. It specifies CAWSREDTDTQYF.

This rearrangement joins TRBV5-1 to TRBJ1-2; D perhaps matches TRBD1 (6 bases). V lost 0 bases and J 0 bases, leaving 15 bases between the germline ends. CDR3 length: 17 amino acids. Germline V CDR1 and CDR2: SGHRS, YFSETQ. CDR3 bases: TGCGCCAGCAGCTTGGTAGCGGGGGGCACAACTAACTATGGCTACACCTTC. This sequence encodes CASSLVAGGTTNYGYTF. Full variable domain (rest looked up from reference TRBV5-1 and TRBJ1-2): KAGVTQTPRYLIKTRGQQVTLSCSPISGHRSVSWYQQTPGQGLQFLFEYFSETQRNKGNFPGRFSGRQFSNSRSEMNVSTLELGDSALYLCASSLVAGGTTNYGYTFGSGTRLTVV.

The V call is TRBV5-1, the J call TRBJ1-1; 8 bases agree with TRBD1. J was trimmed by 4 bases and V by 4 bases; bases with no gene match: 6. Germline V lookup: CDR1 SGHRS, CDR2 YFSETQ. The CDR3 spans 14 residues. The CDR3 reads CASSAIQGGTEAFF. CDR3 nucleotide sequence: TGCGCCAGCAGCGCGATACAGGGGGGCACTGAAGCTTTCTTT.

The chain employs TRBV27 and TRBJ1-3, with a weak D call TRBD1 (6 bases). The V and J ends lost 4 bases and 0 bases respectively, with 13 bases between them. Germline-derived CDR1 and CDR2 are MNHEY and SMNVEV (reference sequence). The CDR3 has 16 residues. The CDR3 nucleotides are TGTGCCAGCAGTTCCAGGGGATCCTACTCTGGAAACACCATATATTTT. This encodes CASSSRGSYSGNTIYF.

V is TRBV3-1 (or the pseudogene TRBV3-2) and J is TRBJ1-2, with D possibly TRBD1 on 5 matching bases. Trimming removed 4 bases from V and 0 bases from J, with 21 bases in between. Germline CDR1 reads LGHDT; CDR2 reads YNNKEL (reference sequence). CDR3 length: 18 amino acids. The CDR3 spells CASSLGGKVQGTNYGYTF. DNA of the CDR3: TGTGCCAGCAGCCTTGGGGGGAAGGTTCAAGGAACTAACTATGGCTACACCTTC.

This clone was counted only a few times. This chain joins TRBV6-5 and TRBJ2-2; TRBD2 matches 7 bases. With V trimmed by 0 bases and J by 7 bases, 2 bases remained unmatched. The CDR3 has 14 residues. Germline V gene sequence: CDR1 MNHEY, CDR2 SVGAGI. CDR3 amino acids: CASSYSPGGGELFF. DNA for the CDR3: TGTGCCAGCAGTTACTCCCCGGGAGGCGGGGAGCTGTTTTTT.

The gene calls are TRBV4-1 and TRBJ2-7; 8 bases align to TRBD1. The CDR3 sequence is 15 residues long. Germline values: CDR1 MGHRA, CDR2 YSYEKL. Trimming at V came to 3 bases and at J to 4 bases, leaving 8 bases not matched to a gene. The CDR3 spells CASSQSDRVGYEQYF. The CDR3 coding sequence is TGCGCCAGCAGCCAGTCGGACAGGGTCGGTTACGAGCAGTACTTC.

The genes are TRBV9 and TRBJ2-3; weak D call: TRBD2 (5 bases). CDR3 length equals 14 residues. V lost 3 bases and J 2 bases, leaving 10 bases between the germline ends. CDR1 is SGDLS, CDR2 YYNGEE, per germline. CDR3 in amino acids: CASSASRYTDTQYF. CDR3 DNA sequence: TGTGCCAGCAGCGCTAGCAGATACACAGATACGCAGTATTTT.

V and J are TRBV7-2 and TRBJ1-5; tentative D call: TRBD1 (6 bases). The CDR3 has 17 amino acids. Trimming took off 3 bases at V and 5 bases at J, with 20 bases between the two ends. Germline CDR1 reads SGHTA; CDR2 reads FQGNSA. The CDR3 reads CASSLVYRDRAYQPQHF. CDR3 sequence (DNA): TGTGCCAGCAGCTTGGTCTACAGGGACCGCGCCTATCAGCCCCAGCATTTT.

The chain carries TRBV7-3 and TRBJ2-3, with TRBD2 matching over 16 bases. After removal of 5 bases from V and 5 bases from J, the junction contained 10 bases not matched to a gene. Germline CDR1 SGHTA, CDR2 FQGTGA. The CDR3 runs 18 residues. The CDR3 is CASSPRGLAGGLGDTQYF. The CDR3 DNA sequence: TGTGCCAGCAGCCCAAGGGGACTAGCGGGGGGGCTGGGAGATACGCAGTATTTT.

The CDR3 DNA is TGTGCCAGCAGTTACGCTCTTCCGGGACAGCCCGACTCACCCCTCCACTTT. This gives the protein CASSYALPGQPDSPLHF. This sequence joins TRBV6-2 or TRBV6-3 and TRBJ1-6, with 7 nucleotides matching TRBD1. Germline V lookup: CDR1 MNHEY, CDR2 SVGEGT. The V and J ends lost 2 bases and 10 bases, in that order; junction bases with no gene match: 14. The CDR3 is 17 residues long.

This clone was detected a few times. The rearrangement joins TRBV27 to TRBJ1-2; a weak D match, TRBD1 (5 bases). The germline CDR1 and CDR2 sequences are MNHEY and SMNVEV (reference sequence). V dropped 1 base and J dropped 4 bases, with 10 bases sitting between them. The CDR3 runs 14 residues. Written as DNA, the CDR3 is TGTGCCAGCAGTTTATGGGGGGGAGGCTATGGCTACACCTTC. This codes for CASSLWGGGYGYTF.

The chain recombines TRBV7-2 with TRBJ1-4, with D tentatively TRBD1 (5 bases). V lost 2 bases, J lost 0 bases, and 10 bases lay in between. CDR1 is SGHTA, CDR2 FQGNSA, per germline. This CDR3 comprises 16 residues. Here the CDR3 reads CASSLRQTATNEKLFF. CDR3 bases: TGTGCCAGCAGCTTACGACAGACAGCAACTAATGAAAAACTGTTTTTT.

This clone appeared once. The chain is built from TRBV11-2 and TRBJ1-6; TRBD1 is a possible D gene (6 bases). Germline V gene sequence: CDR1 SGHAT, CDR2 FQNNGV. Trimming pared 5 bases from V and 7 bases from J, leaving 12 bases between. The CDR3 loop spans 14 amino acids. This chain's CDR3 is CASSRWTANSPLHF. For the CDR3, the DNA is TGTGCCAGCAGCCGCTGGACAGCGAATTCACCCCTCCACTTT.

The chain joins TRBV4-1 to TRBJ2-7, with D possibly being TRBD1 (6 bases). Trimming shortened V by 4 bases and J by 3 bases, and 13 bases separated the two germline ends. The length of the CDR3 is 14 residues. Germline CDR1 reads MGHRA; CDR2 reads YSYEKL. The CDR3 region is CASSPETGYYEQYF. In DNA form, the CDR3 reads TGCGCCAGCAGCCCAGAGACAGGTTACTACGAGCAGTACTTC.